This is a list of T cell receptor beta chains from one sample in a study of CD39 and CD103 CD8 tumor-infiltrating T cells. Data came from immunoSEQ multiplex PCR; TCRdb stores just in-frame clones and leaves some out. The sample comprises a few thousand clones, roughly 63% of which are singletons, and about 25% rests with the top ten. Source material: CD39- CD103- CD8+ T cells sorted from the tumor. The source is a human donor with head and neck squamous cell carcinoma. Both conserved end residues are part of each CDR3. A D gene is named only where the DNA matches it firmly. Not every row has a clone size; where given, it reads once, few, many or a size class.

D gene	clone size	J gene	V gene	CDR3 DNA	CDR3 protein
.	.	TRBJ1-2	TRBV7-2	TGTGCCAGCAGCTTAGCTGTGGGGAGGTATGGCTACACCTTC	CASSLAVGRYGYTF
.	.	TRBJ2-7	TRBV4-3	TGCGCCAGCAGCCAAGGAGGGGGTTACGAGCAGTACTTC	CASSQGGGYEQYF
.	.	TRBJ1-1	TRBV4-1	TGTGCCAGCAGCGTGTGGGGTGGGGGTACTGAAGCTTTCTTT	CASSVWGGGTEAFF
.	.	TRBJ2-3	TRBV5-6	TGTGCCAGCAGCCCCTTAAGGGGGGGGCCAGCAGATACGCAGTATTTT	CASSPLRGGPADTQYF
TRBD2	.	TRBJ2-1	TRBV27	TGTGCCAGCAGTTTTACTAGCGGGGGGAATGAGCAGTTCTTC	CASSFTSGGNEQFF
.	.	TRBJ1-5	TRBV2	TGTGCCAGCAGTGAAAGGCTCAATCAGCCCCAGCATTTT	CASSERLNQPQHF
TRBD1	few	TRBJ1-6	TRBV4-3	TGCGCCAGCAGCCGAGACAAGACAGGGGGCGGTTCACCCCTCCACTTT	CASSRDKTGGGSPLHF
TRBD1	few	TRBJ1-2	TRBV5-5	TGTGCCAGCAGCTTGAGGGGGCGTTATGGCTACACCTTC	CASSLRGRYGYTF
TRBD1	.	TRBJ2-7	TRBV27	TGTGCCAGCAGTTACTCGGACAGGGGCCCCTACGAGCAGTACTTC	CASSYSDRGPYEQYF
.	medium-sized	TRBJ1-6	TRBV30	TGTGCCTGGAGTGTATTAGGGGATAATTCACCCCTCCACTTT	CAWSVLGDNSPLHF
TRBD1	once	TRBJ1-3	TRBV7-8	TGTGCCAGCAGCTTAACCCCAGACAGGGCCATAGGAGGGAACACCATATATTTT	CASSLTPDRAIGGNTIYF
.	.	TRBJ2-5	TRBV5-1	TGCGCCAGCAGCGAATACCAAGAGACCCAGTACTTC	CASSEYQETQYF